These 24 T cell receptor beta chains share one sample of origin, sequenced in a study of post-analysis software for immune sequencing data. For these receptors, no antigen is known. Unique molecular identifiers had been added to the TCR beta cDNA libraries. TCRdb reprocessed the PCR reads with MiXCR, giving one entry per CDR3 protein. The profile shows roughly 540,000 distinct CDR3 sequences, 30% to 40% of them singletons. General study findings and limits: Patients had higher frequencies than controls of roughly five TRBV segments, including TRBV5-6, TRBV5-1 and TRBV20-1.

Material for sequencing was blood. The receptors were gathered from a girl aged 2-17 years with multiple sclerosis.

This chain links TRBV7-9 with TRBJ2-1; D unclear. The CDR3 is made up of 14 amino acids. Per germline, CDR1 SEHNR and CDR2 FQNEAQ (reference sequence). Between the trimmed V and J ends, which lost 5 bases and 10 bases, there was a span of 18 bases. In DNA, the CDR3 is TGTGCCAGCAGCCCCCTCCAAGGAAATAAGGAGCAGTTCTTC. Its translation is CASSPLQGNKEQFF.

This clonotype appeared many times. The rearrangement links TRBV20-1 to TRBJ2-5; 7 positions match TRBD2. With 6 bases clipped from V and 2 bases from J, the junction kept 6 bases outside the gene matches. CDR3 length equals 13 residues. Germline values: CDR1 DFQATT, CDR2 SNEGSKA (reference sequence). The CDR3 nucleotides are TGCAGTGCCGCGAGGACTAGGCAAGAGACCCAGTACTTC. Translated, it gives CSAARTRQETQYF.

V and J are TRBV11-2 and TRBJ2-2, with a weak D call TRBD2 (7 bases). Germline V CDR1 and CDR2: SGHAT, FQNNGV. Trimming shortened V by 2 bases and J by 0 bases, and 13 bases separated the two germline ends. This CDR3 has 17 residues. The CDR3 DNA sequence: TGTGCCAGCAGCTTAAGGTCGGGGGGCGCGAACACCGGGGAGCTGTTTTTT. Its translation: CASSLRSGGANTGELFF.

The chain combines TRBV5-5 with TRBJ2-3, with D hard to call. CDR1 and CDR2 from the germline V gene are SGHKS and YYEKEE (reference sequence). This CDR3 is 13 amino acids long. Trimming left V 7 bases short and J 4 bases short, with 13 bases between. CDR3 in DNA: TGTGCCAGCCAGGAAGGGTCCCCAGATACGCAGTATTTT. Translating it yields CASQEGSPDTQYF.

The rearrangement links TRBV6-6 to TRBJ2-5; 9 positions match TRBD1. The CDR3 is made up of 13 amino acids. The germline V gene encodes CDR1 MNHNY and CDR2 SVGAGI (reference sequence). V trimming: 6 bases; J trimming: 4 bases; junction bases outside the gene matches: 3. CDR3 sequence: CASSHRGRETQYF. DNA for the CDR3: TGTGCCAGCAGCCACAGGGGGCGAGAGACCCAGTACTTC.

The chain couples TRBV7-2 to TRBJ1-1, with D possibly TRBD1 on 6 matching bases. Trimming pared 5 bases from V and 6 bases from J, leaving 19 bases between. Germline loops: CDR1 SGHTA, CDR2 FQGNSA. The CDR3 sequence is 15 residues long. The CDR3 DNA sequence: TGTGCCAGCAGCACCGGAGGGACAAGGGGTGCTGAAGCTTTCTTT. Translated: CASSTGGTRGAEAFF.

This clonotype was picked up a small number of times. V usage is TRBV20-1 and J usage is TRBJ2-7; 14 positions match TRBD2. The J segment lost 7 bases and the V segment lost 3 bases, leaving 11 bases of the junction unmatched. CDR1 is DFQATT, CDR2 SNEGSKA, per germline (reference sequence). There are 16 residues in the CDR3. CDR3 sequence: CSASARTSGGTLEQYF. CDR3 DNA sequence: TGCAGTGCTAGCGCCAGGACTAGCGGGGGGACCCTGGAGCAGTACTTC.

The J gene is TRBJ2-1, the V gene TRBV20-1; TRBD2 aligns across 7 bases. V lost 6 bases, J lost 6 bases, and 17 bases stayed unmatched. Per the germline V gene, CDR1 is DFQATT and CDR2 is SNEGSKA (reference sequence). The CDR3 spans 16 residues. The CDR3 loop is CSAHGEGGRLGNEQFF. The CDR3 DNA reads TGCAGTGCCCACGGGGAGGGCGGCCGGCTCGGCAATGAGCAGTTCTTC.

This clonotype was detected only a few times. The chain uses TRBV3-1 and TRBJ2-5; D not certain. Between the trimmed V and J ends, which lost 8 bases and 5 bases, there was a span of 9 bases. Germline loops: CDR1 LGHDT, CDR2 YNNKEL (reference sequence). The CDR3 length is 11 residues. CDR3 DNA sequence: TGTGCCAGCGGATTTACGGAGACCCAGTACTTC. It specifies CASGFTETQYF.

The chain is built from TRBV7-8 and TRBJ2-1; 7 bases fit TRBD1. The J call may be faulty, since TRBJ2-7 better matches the DNA end. In germline, CDR1 is SGHVS, CDR2 FQNEAQ. This CDR3 is built from 16 residues. DNA for the CDR3: TGTGCCAGCAGCTTACAGGGGGTAAACTCCTACAATGAGCAGTACTTC. Translated, it gives CASSLQGVNSYNEQYF.

V is TRBV2 and J is TRBJ2-1; 11 bases fit TRBD2. Trimming cost V 7 bases and J 4 bases; bases outside gene matches: 15. The CDR3 is 18 residues long. Germline loops: CDR1 SNHLY, CDR2 FYNNEI. The CDR3 region is CASILPSGGLSDYNEQFF. The CDR3 DNA is TGTGCCAGCATCCTACCTAGCGGGGGGCTGAGTGATTACAATGAGCAGTTCTTC.

The chain combines TRBV5-1 with TRBJ1-4; perhaps TRBD1 as D (5 bases). CDR3 length: 13 amino acids. The V gene's germline CDR1 is SGHRS and CDR2 YFSETQ. Deletions cut 5 bases from V and 4 bases from J, with 9 bases between. The CDR3 DNA reads TGCGCCAGCAGGGGGGGGGATAATGAAAAACTGTTTTTT. Encoded protein: CASRGGDNEKLFF.

This clonotype has a handful of counts. The rearrangement uses TRBV4-1 and TRBJ2-1; TRBD2 aligns across 8 bases. Germline CDR1 and CDR2: MGHRA and YSYEKL. J lost 4 bases, V lost 1 base, and 6 bases had no gene match. CDR3 length: 16 residues. CDR3 residues: CASSQGISGVYNEQFF. Written as DNA, the CDR3 is TGCGCCAGCAGCCAAGGAATTAGCGGGGTGTACAATGAGCAGTTCTTC.

This clonotype was detected ten times or more. The V gene is TRBV4-1, the J gene TRBJ2-6; D is unresolved. The CDR3 extends over 16 amino acids. V was pared by 3 bases and J by 2 bases, with 11 bases between. Per the germline V gene, CDR1 is MGHRA and CDR2 is YSYEKL. CDR3 sequence: CASSHPTTAGANVLTF. As DNA, the CDR3 is TGCGCCAGCAGCCATCCAACCACTGCTGGGGCCAACGTCCTGACTTTC.

This chain uses TRBV29-1 with TRBJ2-7, with 7 bases aligning to TRBD1. The CDR3 is 15 amino acids. Germline trimming cut 3 bases from V and 5 bases from J; bases unmatched to any gene: 13. The germline V gene encodes CDR1 SQVTM and CDR2 ANQGSEA. The CDR3 sequence is CSVDSTGAREDEQYF. The CDR3 DNA reads TGCAGCGTTGACAGTACAGGGGCCAGAGAGGACGAGCAGTACTTC.

The gene calls are TRBV27 and TRBJ2-3; the D is unclear. This CDR3 has 14 amino acids. V lost 8 bases to trimming and J lost 2 bases, with 14 bases between them. CDR1 and CDR2 (germline): MNHEY, SMNVEV (reference sequence). The CDR3 sequence is CASSPRSPTDTQYF. In DNA, the CDR3 is TGTGCCAGCTCCCCGCGCTCCCCCACAGATACGCAGTATTTT.

The V and J genes are TRBV13 and TRBJ2-5, with 7 bases lining up with TRBD1. V lost 4 bases and J lost 4; bases outside the gene matches: 3. This CDR3 region has 13 residues. Germline CDR1 reads PRHDT; CDR2 reads FYEKMQ (reference sequence). CDR3 bases: TGTGCCAGCAGCTCGGGACAGCGAGAGACCCAGTACTTC. Residues: CASSSGQRETQYF. Combining the CDR3 with reference TRBV13 and TRBJ2-5 gives the whole variable domain AAGVIQSPRHLIKEKRETATLKCYPIPRHDTVYWYQQGPGQDPQFLISFYEKMQSDKGSIPDRFSAQQFSDYHSELNMSSLELGDSALYFCASSSGQRETQYFGPGTRLLVL.

To note about this clonotype: One end of the junction fails to match germline, which may point to a read error. CDR3 sequence (DNA): TGCGCCAGCAGCTTGTTGGGGGGGCGAGAGCCGAATGGGCAGTTCTTC. It translates to CASSLLGGREPNGQFF. V and J are TRBV5-1 and TRBJ2-1; a weak D match, TRBD2 (7 bases). This CDR3 spans 16 amino acids. In germline, CDR1 is SGHRS, CDR2 YFSETQ.

This clonotype was picked up a small number of times. The rearrangement links TRBV12-3 or TRBV12-4 to TRBJ1-1; D call uncertain. The ends were cut back, 1 base at V and 7 bases at J, with 10 bases in the middle. The CDR3 has 13 amino acids. The CDR3 DNA sequence: TGTGCCAGCAGTTTAGTTTCCGGGAGTGAAGCTTTCTTT. It encodes CASSLVSGSEAFF.

This clonotype has just a few counts. This chain joins TRBV28 and TRBJ2-3; possibly TRBD1 for D (5 bases). The CDR3 has 16 amino acids. V gave up 4 bases and J gave up 6 bases, with 20 bases separating them. Germline CDR1 reads MDHEN; CDR2 reads SYDVKM. The CDR3 region is CASSSLRQHLDDTQYF. The CDR3 DNA sequence: TGTGCCAGCAGTTCGCTTCGACAGCACCTTGATGATACGCAGTATTTT.

CDR3: CASSQQGWGNEKLFF. CDR3 DNA: TGCGCCAGCAGCCAACAGGGTTGGGGTAATGAAAAACTGTTTTTT. This chain joins TRBV4-1 and TRBJ1-4, with D maybe TRBD1 (5 bases). This CDR3 comprises 15 residues. Trimming removed 2 bases at V and 4 bases at J, with 11 bases between. Germline loops: CDR1 MGHRA, CDR2 YSYEKL.

The genes are TRBV2 and TRBJ2-5; 8 bases map to TRBD2. From germline, CDR1 is SNHLY and CDR2 FYNNEI. The CDR3 spans 16 residues. Trimming removed 4 bases from V and 1 base from J; junction bases left unmatched: 8. The CDR3 sequence: CASSVGASGFQETQYF. The CDR3 DNA reads as TGTGCCAGCAGTGTTGGGGCTAGCGGGTTCCAAGAGACCCAGTACTTC.

The chain has TRBV7-2 and TRBJ2-7, with a tentative D call TRBD2 (6 bases). Germline V gene lookup returns CDR1 SGHTA and CDR2 FQGNSA. Trimming removed 5 bases at V and 0 bases at J, with 14 bases between. This CDR3 is 15 amino acids long. DNA for the CDR3: TGTGCCAGCAGCCCTAGTCGGGGGAGCTCCTACGAGCAGTACTTC. This sequence encodes CASSPSRGSSYEQYF. The variable domain in full, with the rest retrieved from reference TRBV7-2 and TRBJ2-7, is GAGVSQSPSNKVTEKGKDVELRCDPISGHTALYWYRQSLGQGLEFLIYFQGNSAPDKSGLPSDRFSAERTGGSVSTLTIQRTQQEDSAVYLCASSPSRGSSYEQYFGPGTRLTVT.

This clonotype was counted between two and nine times. This chain joins TRBV6-4 and TRBJ2-5, with 7 nucleotides matching TRBD1. Trimming cost V 5 bases and J 7 bases; bases outside gene matches: 7. Germline V lookup: CDR1 MRHNA, CDR2 SNTAGT. CDR3 length: 13 amino acids. This chain's CDR3 is CASSFDRVGTQYF. The CDR3 DNA sequence: TGTGCCAGCAGTTTCGACAGGGTGGGGACCCAGTACTTC.